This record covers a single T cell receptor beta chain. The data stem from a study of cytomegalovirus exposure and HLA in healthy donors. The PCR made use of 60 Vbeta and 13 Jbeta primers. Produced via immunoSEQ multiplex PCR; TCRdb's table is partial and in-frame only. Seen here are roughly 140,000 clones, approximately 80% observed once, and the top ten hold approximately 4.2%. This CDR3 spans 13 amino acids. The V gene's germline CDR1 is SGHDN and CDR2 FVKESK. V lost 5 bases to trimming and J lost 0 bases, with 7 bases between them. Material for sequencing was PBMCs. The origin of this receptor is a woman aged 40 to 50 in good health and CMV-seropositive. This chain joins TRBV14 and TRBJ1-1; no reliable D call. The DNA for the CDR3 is TGTGCCAGCAGCTTGTATTTGAACACTGAAGCTTTCTTT. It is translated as CASSLYLNTEAFF.